Included here is one T cell receptor beta chain sequence, with context. Its antigen is undetermined. The sample comes from a study of T cells in Graves' hyperthyroidism and ophthalmopathy. Amplified TCR beta CDR3 regions derived from RNA transcripts. The HTBI set primed first-round TCR CDR3 RT-PCR. TCRdb reprocessed the multiplex PCR reads with MiXCR, giving one entry per CDR3 protein. The sample comprises just under 750,000 distinct CDR3 sequences, about a third of which are singletons, and less than 40% rests with the top ten. The germline gives CDR1 SGHDT, CDR2 YYEEEE. Trimming at V came to 1 base and at J to 1 base, leaving 2 bases not matched to a gene. The CDR3 covers 15 residues. Notes on the study in general: Blood samples included most of the expanded thyroid clonotypes exceeding 0.001.

An absence of ophthalmopathy progression within 18 months meant stable Graves' hyperthyroidism. The study left out patients who had uncontrolled infection, other autoimmune disease, pregnancy or lactation. Fresh peripheral blood, 9.5 to 10 ml of it, supplied the PBMCs. This sequence originates from a woman in her forties with Graves' hyperthyroidism. Specimen: blood. V gene TRBV5-6 combines with J gene TRBJ1-5; 7 bases match TRBD1. The CDR3 DNA is TGTGCCAGCAGCTTGTCACAGGGGAGCAATCAGCCCCAGCATTTT. This encodes CASSLSQGSNQPQHF.